This is a list of T cell receptor beta chains from one sample in a study of cytomegalovirus exposure and HLA in healthy donors. Assay used: immunoSEQ multiplex PCR; TCRdb lists only in-frame clones, some missing. The sample yields 160,000 or so clones, 86% seen once. The specimen was PBMCs. The receptors were sampled from a young woman in good health and CMV-seronegative. CDR3s include the opening cysteine and the closing phenylalanine or tryptophan. A D gene is named only where the DNA matches it firmly. Not all rows give a size; the values are once, few, many and, for expanded clones, a class.

D gene,V gene,J gene,clone size,CDR3 DNA,CDR3 protein
TRBD1,TRBV4-1,TRBJ2-7,few,TGCGCCAGCAGCCAAAGAGGGGGACAGGGGTTATATGCCTACGAGCAGTACTTC,CASSQRGGQGLYAYEQYF
TRBD1,TRBV6-1,TRBJ2-7,once,TGTGCCAGCAAAAAAGGACAGGGGGGATACGAGCAGTACTTC,CASKKGQGGYEQYF
TRBD1,TRBV7-8,TRBJ2-7,once,TGTGCCAGCAGCACCCGGACAGGGTTCTTCGAGCAGTACTTC,CASSTRTGFFEQYF
NA,TRBV7-9,TRBJ2-3,NA,TGTGCCAGCAGCTTAGCGGGAGTTGGTCCAGATACGCAGTATTTT,CASSLAGVGPDTQYF
NA,TRBV6-1,TRBJ2-7,few,TGTGCCAGCAGTGAGGCGGCAGTCTCCTACGAGCAGTACTTC,CASSEAAVSYEQYF
NA,TRBV5-6,TRBJ1-4,NA,TGTGCCAGCAGCTTGGCCGGGACACTCGTCTTCGAAAAACTGTTTTTT,CASSLAGTLVFEKLFF
TRBD2,TRBV10-3,TRBJ2-1,NA,TGTGCCATCAGTGCCAGCGGGAGGTGGTTCTTC,CAISASGRWFF
NA,TRBV5-1,TRBJ1-3,NA,TGCGCCAGCAGCTTAGAGGGTGGAAACACCATATATTTT,CASSLEGGNTIYF
NA,TRBV29-1,TRBJ1-3,NA,TGCAGCGTTCAGGGGTCTGGAAACACCATATATTTT,CSVQGSGNTIYF
TRBD2,TRBV7-2,TRBJ2-5,NA,TGTGCCAGCAGTTCAGGACTAGCGGGGGGGCGTCGCGAGACCCAGTACTTC,CASSSGLAGGRRETQYF
NA,TRBV18,TRBJ1-5,NA,TGTGCCAGCTCACCGGGCAGAAATCAGCCCCAGCATTTT,CASSPGRNQPQHF
NA,TRBV6-5,TRBJ2-7,once,TGTGCCAGCAGTTCGAGGACAGCCCTTAGCTCCTACGAGCAGTACTTC,CASSSRTALSSYEQYF
NA,TRBV20-1,TRBJ2-3,NA,TGCAGTGTGTCCCCAGGGGATACGCAGTATTTT,CSVSPGDTQYF
TRBD2,TRBV30,TRBJ2-3,NA,TGTGCCTGGAGTGTACGAGCGGGGGTCACAGATACGCAGTATTTT,CAWSVRAGVTDTQYF
TRBD1,TRBV5-5,TRBJ2-1,NA,TGTGCCAGCAGCTTTCTGGACAGGGTATACGGTGAGCAGTTCTTC,CASSFLDRVYGEQFF
NA,TRBV28,TRBJ1-2,NA,TGTGCCAGCAGTTCTCTACAGGGATCCATGGTGTACACCTTC,CASSSLQGSMVYTF
NA,TRBV12-2,TRBJ2-5,NA,TGTGCAAGTCGCTCATCTCACGGCCAAGAGACCCAGTACTTC,CASRSSHGQETQYF
NA,TRBV5-1,TRBJ1-1,few,TGCGCCAGCAGTCACAGGGACACCTTGAACACTGAAGCTTTCTTT,CASSHRDTLNTEAFF
TRBD1,TRBV11-2,TRBJ2-7,NA,TGTGCCAGCAGCTTAGATGGCATTGGGACAGCCTACGAGCAGTACTTC,CASSLDGIGTAYEQYF
NA,TRBV9,TRBJ1-5,NA,TGTGCCAGCAGCGTAGGGGCGGGAAGTCAGCCCCAGCATTTT,CASSVGAGSQPQHF
TRBD1,TRBV27,TRBJ1-2,NA,TGTGCCAGCAGCCCCCGACAGGGCCAACGCTACACCTTC,CASSPRQGQRYTF